What follows are 24 T cell receptor beta chains derived from one specimen sequenced in a study of T cells in Graves' hyperthyroidism and ophthalmopathy. Amplified TCR beta CDR3 regions came from RNA transcripts. Researchers ran a first-round RT-PCR on the TCR CDR3 using the HTBI primer set. TCRdb processed the multiplex PCR reads anew with MiXCR; each CDR3 protein has one entry. The profile shows a few hundred thousand distinct CDR3 sequences, more than 12% of them singletons. Sequencing input: blood. All receptors derive from a woman aged 25 to 45 with Graves' hyperthyroidism.

Ten or more counts support this clonotype. This chain links TRBV3-1 with TRBJ1-2; 9 positions match TRBD1. Trimming took 8 bases from V and 1 from J; bases not matched to a gene: 8. Germline CDR1 LGHDT, CDR2 YNNKEL (reference sequence). The CDR3 sequence is 15 residues long. This chain's CDR3 is CASEPGTGNNYGYTF. The CDR3 DNA reads TGTGCCAGCGAACCCGGGACAGGGAATAACTATGGCTACACCTTC.

This clonotype appeared a few times. The rearrangement joins TRBV29-1 to TRBJ2-2; the D is unclear. The germline V and J ends were trimmed by 4 bases and 0 bases, with 12 bases remaining between them. The CDR3 is 15 amino acids. CDR1 and CDR2 from the germline V gene are SQVTM and ANQGSEA. CDR3 residues: CSVGGVRTNTGELFF. Here the CDR3 DNA reads TGCAGCGTTGGTGGCGTCAGGACGAACACCGGGGAGCTGTTTTTT.

The chain uses TRBV6-2 or TRBV6-3 and TRBJ2-1, with 7 bases matching TRBD2. There are 15 residues in the CDR3. Looked up from germline, CDR1 is MNHEY and CDR2 is SVGEGT. V shed 5 bases and J 7 bases; nucleotides not matched to a gene: 11. The CDR3 reads CASSGDGGGGNEQFF. In DNA, the CDR3 is TGTGCCAGCAGTGGAGATGGGGGGGGTGGGAATGAGCAGTTCTTC.

This rearrangement joins TRBV7-6 to TRBJ2-3; the match to TRBD2 covers 12 bases. J was trimmed by 6 bases and V by 4 bases; bases with no gene match: 11. Germline loops: CDR1 SGHVS, CDR2 FNYEAQ. The CDR3 sequence is 17 residues long. The CDR3 loop reads CASSWPTSGSFSDTQYF. The CDR3 region has the DNA TGTGCCAGCAGCTGGCCGACTAGCGGGAGTTTTTCCGATACGCAGTATTTT.

This clonotype has more than one count but fewer than ten. J is TRBJ2-3 and V is TRBV20-1; TRBD2 agrees at 8 bases. Germline trimming cut 1 base from V and 0 bases from J; bases unmatched to any gene: 3. The CDR3 contains 15 residues. The V gene's germline CDR1 is DFQATT and CDR2 SNEGSKA (reference sequence). CDR3 sequence: CSARASGYSTDTQYF. CDR3 in DNA: TGCAGTGCTAGAGCTAGCGGGTATAGCACAGATACGCAGTATTTT.

The sample holds many counts of this clonotype. V gene TRBV5-1 combines with J gene TRBJ2-7; TRBD1 aligns across 8 bases. The CDR3 runs to 16 residues. V trimming: 0 bases; J trimming: 4 bases; junction bases outside the gene matches: 9. The germline gives CDR1 SGHRS, CDR2 YFSETQ. The CDR3 region has the DNA TGCGCCAGCAGCTTGGGGTACGGACAGGGAGATTACGAGCAGTACTTC. Translation gives CASSLGYGQGDYEQYF.

As DNA, the CDR3 is TGCAGTGCTGGACAGGGGGGTTCACCCCTCCACTTT. It is translated as CSAGQGGSPLHF. V gene TRBV20-1 combines with J gene TRBJ1-6, with 10 bases matching TRBD1. The junction had 1 base not matched to a gene; V was cut back by 5 bases and J by 9 bases. The CDR3 consists of 12 residues. Germline V gene sequence: CDR1 DFQATT, CDR2 SNEGSKA (reference sequence).

In its sample, this clonotype was seen many times. V usage is TRBV7-2 and J usage is TRBJ2-1; 8 positions match TRBD2. V was clipped by 4 bases and J by 5 bases; unmatched bases: 7. CDR1 SGHTA and CDR2 FQGNSA come from the germline V gene. There are 15 residues in the CDR3. CDR3 in amino acids: CASSSPGLGHNEQFF. In DNA form, the CDR3 reads TGTGCCAGCAGCTCTCCGGGACTAGGACACAATGAGCAGTTCTTC.

This clonotype was recorded once. Given a much more abundant clone one base away, this may be a read error. As the CDR3 is not closed by the conserved phenylalanine or tryptophan, this likely results from a read error. V gene TRBV6-1 combines with J gene TRBJ1-5; perhaps TRBD1 as D (6 bases). This CDR3 comprises 13 residues. From germline, CDR1 is MNHNS and CDR2 SASEGT. Trimming cost V 6 bases and J 2 bases, with 8 bases left between them. In nucleotides, the CDR3 is TGTGCCAGCAGGAGACAGGGCAATCAGCCCCAGCATTCT. Translation: CASRRQGNQPQHS.

This clonotype has at least ten counts. V is TRBV6-1 and J is TRBJ1-1, with TRBD1 as a possible D gene (5 bases). This CDR3 contains 14 residues. Germline-derived CDR1 and CDR2 are MNHNS and SASEGT. The ends were cut back, 2 bases at V and 3 bases at J, with 10 bases in the middle. In DNA, the CDR3 is TGTGCCAGCAGTGAATGGTGGGGCCACACTGAAGCTTTCTTT. This gives the protein CASSEWWGHTEAFF.

The chain combines TRBV20-1 with TRBJ2-5; D gene uncertain. Germline V lookup: CDR1 DFQATT, CDR2 SNEGSKA (reference sequence). The CDR3 sequence is 12 residues long. V lost 6 bases to trimming and J lost 1 base, with 9 bases between them. The CDR3 DNA follows: TGCAGTGCCCGGAATTCCCAAGAGACCCAGTACTTC. Its protein is CSARNSQETQYF.

Many counts were recorded for this clonotype. The rearrangement uses TRBV7-9 and TRBJ2-5, with D maybe TRBD2 (6 bases). The germline V gene encodes CDR1 SEHNR and CDR2 FQNEAQ (reference sequence). The CDR3 runs 15 residues. V was clipped by 2 bases and J by 5 bases, with 15 bases between them. Here the CDR3 DNA reads TGTGCCAGCAGCTTACTAGTCGTGGACTACGAGACCCAGTACTTC. This sequence encodes CASSLLVVDYETQYF.

This clonotype was detected ten times or more. This chain links TRBV12-3 or TRBV12-4 with TRBJ2-7; D might be TRBD1 (6 bases). This CDR3 has 13 residues. V gave up 6 bases and J gave up 7 bases, with 16 bases separating them. CDR3 in amino acids: CASSAGTPGEQYF. For the CDR3, the DNA is TGTGCCAGCAGCGCCGGGACACCGGGTGAGCAGTACTTC.

There are a few counts of this clonotype. J is TRBJ2-3 and V is TRBV25-1, with D possibly matching TRBD1 (5 bases). Germline V CDR1 and CDR2: MGHDK, SYGVNS. The V gene lost 1 base and the J gene lost 0 bases, with 8 bases spanning the gap. CDR3 length: 15 residues. In DNA form, the CDR3 reads TGTGCCAGCAGTGAATTAGGGGCTAGCACAGATACGCAGTATTTT. This encodes CASSELGASTDTQYF.

V and J are TRBV7-3 and TRBJ2-7; no firm D call. The germline V gene has CDR1 SGHTA and CDR2 FQGTGA. Trimming left V 1 base short and J 2 bases short, with 12 bases between. This CDR3 contains 15 residues. The CDR3 nucleotides are TGTGCCAGCAGCTTAAGGGTTAGATCCCCCTACGAGCAGTACTTC. This sequence encodes CASSLRVRSPYEQYF.

This clonotype has a handful of counts. The chain employs TRBV6-9 and TRBJ1-4; D possibly corresponds to TRBD1 (6 bases). V lost 3 bases, J lost 8 bases, and 13 bases lay in between. CDR1 is MNHGY, CDR2 SVAAGI, per germline. The CDR3 loop spans 14 amino acids. The CDR3 DNA reads as TGTGCCAGCAGTTACGAACAGGGTGGGGAAAAACTGTTTTTT. Protein sequence: CASSYEQGGEKLFF.

CDR3 protein: CASSMLGLAGNEQFF. CDR3 DNA: TGTGCCAGTAGTATGTTGGGGCTAGCGGGAAATGAGCAGTTCTTC. The V call is TRBV19, the J call TRBJ2-1; 9 nucleotides align to TRBD2. CDR1 is LNHDA, CDR2 SQIVND, per germline (reference sequence). The CDR3 is 15 residues long. V was pared by 3 bases and J by 7 bases, with 7 bases of the junction left unmatched.

This clonotype has only a few counts. The chain couples TRBV7-8 to TRBJ2-7, with 9 bases identical to TRBD1. The ends lost 1 base at V and 4 bases at J; junction bases unmatched: 5. Germline values: CDR1 SGHVS, CDR2 FQNEAQ. CDR3 size: 15 residues. The DNA for the CDR3 is TGTGCCAGCAGCTTAGTATCAGGGACAGGGTACGAGCAGTACTTC. Protein product: CASSLVSGTGYEQYF.

V usage is TRBV5-1 and J usage is TRBJ2-5; TRBD1 agrees at 12 bases. The ends lost 4 bases at V and 3 bases at J; junction bases unmatched: 7. CDR3 length: 16 amino acids. Germline V gives CDR1 SGHRS, CDR2 YFSETQ. The CDR3 DNA is TGCGCCAGCAGCGTGGGACAGGGGGCTATTAAAGAGACCCAGTACTTC. Its protein is CASSVGQGAIKETQYF.

This clonotype was detected many times. The V call is TRBV20-1, the J call TRBJ2-3, with D tentatively TRBD1 (8 bases). The CDR3 sequence is 13 residues long. Trimming shortened V by 3 bases and J by 9 bases, and 16 bases separated the two germline ends. The germline CDR1 and CDR2 sequences are DFQATT and SNEGSKA (reference sequence). CDR3 in amino acids: CSARDTGGGTQYF. CDR3 bases: TGCAGTGCTAGGGACACAGGGGGGGGAACGCAGTATTTT.

The chain uses TRBV19 and TRBJ2-7, with 13 bases aligning to TRBD2. Germline CDR1 LNHDA, CDR2 SQIVND (reference sequence). CDR3 size: 17 residues. Trimming removed 3 bases from V and 0 bases from J; junction bases left unmatched: 5. The CDR3, as DNA: TGTGCCAGTAGTATGACTAGCGGGAGGCCTAGCTCCTACGAGCAGTACTTC. The encoded protein is CASSMTSGRPSSYEQYF.

This chain connects TRBV7-9 to TRBJ1-4; D is perhaps TRBD1 (6 bases). CDR3 length equals 15 residues. In germline, CDR1 is SEHNR, CDR2 FQNEAQ (reference sequence). Trimming stripped 5 bases from V and 8 bases from J, with 18 bases between. In DNA form, the CDR3 reads TGTGCCAGCAGCGGCCCGGACAGAAGGAAGGAAAAACTGTTTTTT. Translating gives CASSGPDRRKEKLFF. Full variable domain (missing parts from reference TRBV7-9 and TRBJ1-4): DTGVSQNPRHKITKRGQNVTFRCDPISEHNRLYWYRQTLGQGPEFLTYFQNEAQLEKSRLLSDRFSAERPKGSFSTLEIQRTEQGDSAMYLCASSGPDRRKEKLFFGSGTQLSVL.

This clonotype was observed many times. The chain joins TRBV30 to TRBJ2-1, with D maybe TRBD2 (6 bases). This CDR3 is 18 amino acids long. Germline V gene lookup returns CDR1 GTSNPN and CDR2 SVGIG (reference sequence). Trimming shortened V by 1 base and J by 3 bases, and 22 bases separated the two germline ends. CDR3 bases: TGTGCCTGGAGTGCGCGGGTACCGGGACTTCATCGCTACAATGAGCAGTTCTTC. It yields the protein CAWSARVPGLHRYNEQFF.

The sample holds many counts of this clonotype. V is TRBV6-2 or TRBV6-3 and J is TRBJ2-7, with 10 nucleotides matching TRBD1. Per the germline V gene, CDR1 is MNHEY and CDR2 is SVGEGT. The CDR3 loop spans 15 amino acids. V was clipped by 4 bases and J by 6 bases; unmatched bases: 9. CDR3 sequence reads: CASSSPGQGLIEQYF. DNA for the CDR3: TGTGCCAGCAGTTCCCCGGGACAGGGGCTCATCGAGCAGTACTTC.